A selection of T cell receptor beta chains follows, all from one sample in a study of cytomegalovirus exposure and HLA in healthy donors. The data were produced by immunoSEQ multiplex PCR, yet TCRdb's version contains in-frame clones alone and is incomplete. The data contain 130,000 to 150,000 clones, roughly 80% of them singletons. Sequenced: PBMCs. The receptor source for this set is a female donor in good health and CMV-seronegative. Each CDR3 is given with its conserved first and last residue. The D gene is left open where the match is weak. Only some rows state a clone size, as once, few, many or a class for expanded clones.

j_gene | abundance | v_gene | d_gene | CDR3nt | CDR3aa
TRBJ2-2 | NA | TRBV28 | TRBD1 | TGTGCCAGCTATCCACAGGGGGCGAGGGGGACCGGGGAGCTGTTTTTT | CASYPQGARGTGELFF
TRBJ2-1 | NA | TRBV25-1 | NA | TGTGCCAGCAGTGCCGACAGATACAATGAGCAGTTCTTC | CASSADRYNEQFF
TRBJ2-5 | NA | TRBV28 | NA | TGTGCCAGCAGCCAGGGTCCCTTTGGGGCCCAGTACTTC | CASSQGPFGAQYF
TRBJ1-4 | NA | TRBV5-1 | NA | TGCGCCAGCAGCTTGGGACGGACAGTCGGCGAAAAACTGTTTTTT | CASSLGRTVGEKLFF
TRBJ2-7 | NA | TRBV28 | TRBD2 | TGTGCCACCCAGCCCTGGGCTAGCGGGAGGTACGAGCAGTACTTC | CATQPWASGRYEQYF
TRBJ1-5 | NA | TRBV19 | TRBD1 | TGTGCCAGTAGCCCGACAGGGGGCGGGGGTCAGCCCCAGCATTTT | CASSPTGGGGQPQHF
TRBJ1-1 | NA | TRBV29-1 | NA | TGCAGCGCCCAACTTGTAGGGGATTTGGACACTGAAGCTTTCTTT | CSAQLVGDLDTEAFF
TRBJ2-2 | NA | TRBV4-3 | NA | TGCGCCAGCAGCCAGGGACCAGGGGTCGGGGAGCTGTTTTTT | CASSQGPGVGELFF
TRBJ2-4 | NA | TRBV27 | TRBD2 | TGTGCCAGCAGTTTACTAGCGGGAAGTCCCTCGAACATTCAGTACTTC | CASSLLAGSPSNIQYF
TRBJ2-7 | NA | TRBV28 | TRBD2 | TGTGCCAGCAGTCGAGTAGCGGGGGCGCGCTACGAGCAGTACTTC | CASSRVAGARYEQYF
TRBJ2-5 | NA | TRBV7-9 | NA | TGTGCCAGCAGCCCCCGCCCTACTTCGGAGACCCAGTACTTC | CASSPRPTSETQYF
TRBJ1-4 | NA | TRBV7-6 | NA | TGTGCCAGCAGCTTCGAGGGTGCAACTAATGAAAAACTGTTTTTT | CASSFEGATNEKLFF
TRBJ1-1 | NA | TRBV5-1 | NA | TGCGCCAGCAGCGCCGCACTAGGCCAGTACACTGAAGCTTTCTTT | CASSAALGQYTEAFF
TRBJ2-1 | NA | TRBV5-1 | TRBD2 | TGCGCCAGCAGCCAGTCTAGCGGGCCTACGGAGCAGTTCTTC | CASSQSSGPTEQFF
TRBJ1-1 | few | TRBV5-1 | NA | TGCGCCAGCAGCTTGGATGCGGCGAACACTGAAGCTTTCTTT | CASSLDAANTEAFF
TRBJ2-3 | NA | TRBV27 | NA | TGTGCCAGCAGTTTCTCAGAGACTGCCCCAGATACGCAGTATTTT | CASSFSETAPDTQYF
TRBJ2-2 | NA | TRBV5-4 | NA | TGTGCCAGCAGCTTGCAGCAGGTGAACACCGGGGAGCTGTTTTTT | CASSLQQVNTGELFF
TRBJ1-1 | NA | TRBV11-2 | NA | TGTGCCAGCAGCTTACAGGGCTCTTCTGAAGCTTTCTTT | CASSLQGSSEAFF
TRBJ1-1 | NA | TRBV19 | TRBD1 | TGTGCCAGTAGTATTCAGGGGGCGAACACTGAAGCTTTCTTT | CASSIQGANTEAFF